This entry describes one T cell receptor (beta chain). Enrolled through a virtual design, the participants were between roughly 18 and 90 years of age and came from about two dozen US areas. Researchers sorted participants into cohorts using their self-reported clinical history. Each recovered donor of Cohort 3 presented with two negative PCRs, clearance, or symptom resolution. This CDR3 spans 16 amino acids. Germline CDR1 MDHEN, CDR2 SYDVKM. The J segment lost 0 bases and the V segment lost 4 bases, leaving 6 bases of the junction unmatched. The data derive from a study of blood T cell repertoires in COVID-19. Across the whole study: Sources were T cells, B-cell-depleted T cells, or PBMCs; the material itself was cDNA or gDNA.

Using immunoSEQ multiplex PCR, the repertoire was profiled, and TCRdb retains in-frame clones only, with some absent. The sample lists under 200,000 clones; 75% to 90% were seen once. The clonotype comes from an older woman who had recovered from COVID-19. Sequences were obtained from PBMCs or T cells enriched from blood (not recorded which). The chain employs TRBV28 and TRBJ1-5, with TRBD1 identical over 7 bases. CDR3 sequence: CASSSGTANSNQPQHF. The CDR3 DNA follows: TGTGCCAGCAGTTCGGGGACAGCCAATAGCAATCAGCCCCAGCATTTT.